The 11 T cell receptor beta chains listed next were all sequenced from one sample in a study of T cells in women clearing cervical HPV infection. The assay was immunoSEQ multiplex PCR, and TCRdb's table has in-frame clones only and misses some. The sample table includes fewer than 30,000 clones. Sample: blood buffy coat. The source is a woman between 18 and 69 years old with a cervical HPV16 infection that either progressed to CIN3+ or cleared (not recorded which).

As concerns this clone: The read terminates 3 residues before the CDR3 end, so the remaining end is supplied by the germline J gene. The chain couples TRBV10-3 to TRBJ2-3; the match to TRBD2 covers 7 bases. The CDR3 runs 17 residues. V was pared by 1 base and J by 0 bases, with 7 bases of the junction left unmatched. The V gene's germline CDR1 is ENHRY and CDR2 SYGVKD. CDR3 bases read: TGTGCCATCAGTGAGTTCTCCTCTAGCGGAAGCACAGATACG. It specifies CAISEFSSSGSTDT. The CDR3 reads in full as CAISEFSSSGSTDTQYF.

With regard to this clone: One end of the junction fails to match germline, which may point to a read error. The read terminates 3 residues before the CDR3 end, so the remaining end is supplied by the germline J gene. The chain employs TRBV7-3 and TRBJ2-7, with D perhaps TRBD2 (5 bases). This CDR3 is 12 amino acids long. CDR1 SGHTA and CDR2 FQGTGA come from the germline V gene. CDR3 in amino acids: CASTLRGREQYF. CDR3 DNA, as far as it was read: TGTGCCAGCACCTTACGGGGTCGCGAG. The whole variable domain, remainder taken from reference TRBV7-3 and TRBJ2-7, is GAGVSQTPSNKVTEKGKYVELRCDPISGHTALYWYRQSLGQGPEFLIYFQGTGAADDSGLPNDRFFAVRPEGSVSTLKIQRTERGDSAVYLCASTLRGREQYFGPGTRLTVT.

Concerning this clone: The read ends 3 residues shy of where the CDR3 ends; the end is completed using the germline J gene. The genes are TRBV11-3 and TRBJ1-2; no reliable D call. This CDR3 is 14 amino acids long. Between the trimmed V and J ends, which lost 1 base and 0 bases, there was a span of 6 bases. Germline lookup yields CDR1 SGHNT and CDR2 YENEEA. The sequenced part of the CDR3 DNA is TGTGCCAGCAGCTTAGGCGGCTCTAACTATGGC. It codes for CASSLGGSNYG. In full, the CDR3 is CASSLGGSNYGYTF.

As regards this clone: The read finishes 3 residues shy of the CDR3 end, and the germline J gene is used to complete it. The chain uses TRBV9 and TRBJ2-3, with unresolved D. Trimming shortened V by 0 bases and J by 4 bases, and 12 bases separated the two germline ends. Germline assignment: CDR1 SGDLS and CDR2 YYNGEE. CDR3 length: 15 residues. The sequenced CDR3 bases are TGTGCCAGCAGCGTAGGCTTAGCTAACCCAGATACG. Translation gives CASSVGLANPDT. The CDR3, in full, reads CASSVGLANPDTQYF. The variable domain in full, with the rest retrieved from reference TRBV9 and TRBJ2-3, is DSGVTQTPKHLITATGQRVTLRCSPRSGDLSVYWYQQSLDQGLQFLIQYYNGEERAKGNILERFSAQQFPDLHSELNLSSLELGDSALYFCASSVGLANPDTQYFGPGTRLTVL.

On this clone itself: The CDR3 end lies 3 residues beyond the end of the read and is filled in from the germline J gene. The V gene is TRBV18, the J gene TRBJ2-2, with 11 bases matching TRBD1. This CDR3 comprises 17 residues. Germline CDR1 reads KGHSH; CDR2 reads LQKENI. The CDR3 sequence is CASSPRDRGSGANVLFF. The part of the CDR3 DNA that was read is TGTGCCAGCTCACCACGGGACAGGGGGTCTGGGGCCAACGTG.

On this clone itself: An end of the junction differs from the germline gene, which may be a read error. The same CDR3 also results from other DNA sequences found in this sample. The sequenced CDR3 bases are TGTGCCATCAGTGATAGGGACTCTGGAAACACG. This gives the protein CAISDRDSGNT. The complete CDR3 sequence is CAISDRDSGNTIYF. The V and J genes are TRBV10-3 and TRBJ1-3, with TRBD1 as a possible D gene (5 bases). The CDR3 end is not reached by the read, which stops 3 residues before it; the germline J gene fills it in. CDR3 length: 14 residues. Germline CDR1 is ENHRY and CDR2 is SYGVKD.

Remarks on this clone: With the read ending 3 residues before the CDR3 end, the germline J gene is used to fill in that end. This rearrangement joins TRBV20-1 to TRBJ2-4; 8 bases are a match to TRBD1. The CDR3 contains 15 residues. Germline lookup yields CDR1 DFQATT and CDR2 SNEGSKA (reference sequence). V shed 0 bases and J 0 bases; nucleotides not matched to a gene: 1. Partial CDR3 DNA: TGCAGTGCTAGAGATGACAGGGGAGCCAAAAACATT. It is translated as CSARDDRGAKNI. Given in full, the CDR3 is CSARDDRGAKNIQYF.

On this clone: The sequenced fragment ends 3 residues before the CDR3 boundary, so the rest is inferred from the germline J gene. Within the sample, other DNA sequences also encode this same CDR3. V usage is TRBV6-1 and J usage is TRBJ1-3; D uncertain. CDR3 length: 11 amino acids. V lost 4 bases to trimming and J lost 9 bases, with 7 bases between them. Germline lookup yields CDR1 MNHNS and CDR2 SASEGT. The sequenced part of the CDR3 DNA is TGTGCCAGCAGTGCTAGATCCACC. Its protein is CASSARST. The whole CDR3 protein reads CASSARSTIYF.

In the case of this clone: The read finishes 3 residues shy of the CDR3 end, and the germline J gene is used to complete it. The V and J genes are TRBV5-5 and TRBJ2-3; TRBD2 aligns across 9 bases. This CDR3 has 15 amino acids. Germline values: CDR1 SGHKS, CDR2 YYEKEE (reference sequence). CDR3 sequence: CASSLASGTGETQYF. Incomplete CDR3 DNA: TGTGCCAGCAGCTTGGCTAGCGGGACTGGTGAGACG.

Of note for this clone: The CDR3 is cut off 3 residues early in the read; its end comes from the germline J gene. The rearrangement uses TRBV20-1 and TRBJ1-4, with a tentative D call TRBD1 (6 bases). Germline V gene data show CDR1 as DFQATT and CDR2 as SNEGSKA (reference sequence). The CDR3 contains 15 residues. The V and J ends lost 6 bases and 2 bases respectively, with 16 bases between them. The sequenced part of the CDR3 DNA is TGCAGTGCAAAGAGAGGGGGGGCTACTAATGAAAAA. Residues: CSAKRGGATNEK. The complete CDR3 sequence is CSAKRGGATNEKLFF.

On this clone itself: Read data end 3 residues before the CDR3 end; the end is taken from the germline J gene. The rearrangement uses TRBV5-1 and TRBJ1-6; D remains unclear. CDR3 length: 16 amino acids. Trimming pared 0 bases from V and 0 bases from J, leaving 7 bases between. Germline CDR1 SGHRS, CDR2 YFSETQ. The CDR3 protein is CASSLEGGSYNSPLHF. The part of the CDR3 DNA that was read is TGCGCCAGCAGCTTGGAAGGTGGCTCCTATAATTCACCC.